Listed below are T cell receptor beta chains from one sample, sequenced in a study of T cells in Graves' hyperthyroidism and ophthalmopathy. MiXCR was run by TCRdb on the multiplex PCR reads, yielding one entry per CDR3 protein. The sample includes about 290,000 distinct CDR3 sequences, about an eighth of them seen just once. Sequencing was done on a sample of blood. The receptors were gathered from a woman aged 25 to 39 with Graves' hyperthyroidism that later progressed to Graves' ophthalmopathy. The CDR3 runs from the conserved cysteine through the conserved F or W. Fields, in order: D gene, V gene, J gene, clone size, CDR3 DNA, CDR3 protein. D genes are given only for firm matches. Expanded clones get a size class; other rows say once, few or many, or leave the size out.

NA,TRBV28,TRBJ1-1,once,TGTGCCAGCAGTTACTCAGGGGAGGGCACTGAAGCTTTCTTT,CASSYSGEGTEAFF
TRBD2,TRBV19,TRBJ2-7,few,TGTGCCAGTAGTGAAGGACCCCCCGGGGTTAGCGGGAGAAACTACGAGCAGTACTTC,CASSEGPPGVSGRNYEQYF
TRBD2,TRBV7-9,TRBJ2-3,few,TGTGCCAGCATGGGCGGGAGTGCAGATACGCAGTATTTT,CASMGGSADTQYF
TRBD2,TRBV28,TRBJ2-7,many,TGTGCCAGCAGTAGCCTAGCGGGAGGGCTCTACGAGCAGTACTTC,CASSSLAGGLYEQYF
TRBD2,TRBV13,TRBJ2-5,many,TGTGCCCCTCGGGAGGGTAAGGAAGAGACCCAGTACTTC,CAPREGKEETQYF
NA,TRBV13,TRBJ2-7,NA,TGTGCCAGCAGCTTATCGGGACTGTCCTGCGAGCAGTACTTC,CASSLSGLSCEQYF
NA,TRBV29-1,TRBJ2-5,NA,TGCAGCGTTGGAACCGGACAGTGGATTCAAGAGACCCAGTACTTC,CSVGTGQWIQETQYF
NA,TRBV12-3/TRBV12-4,TRBJ2-4,few,TGTGCCAGCACCCCGGAGACAGAGAAAAACATTCAGTACTTC,CASTPETEKNIQYF
NA,TRBV12-3/TRBV12-4,TRBJ2-2,many,TGTGCCAGCAGTTTACGACCGATGAACACCGGGGAGCTGTTTTTT,CASSLRPMNTGELFF
NA,TRBV4-1,TRBJ2-2,few,TGCGCCAGCAGCCGTCTAGCCGGGGAGCTGTTTTTT,CASSRLAGELFF
NA,TRBV5-4,TRBJ1-6,NA,TGTGCCAGCAGCTTGGTGGCAGGGAGTAATTCACCCCTCCACTTT,CASSLVAGSNSPLHF
TRBD2,TRBV19,TRBJ2-1,NA,TGTGCCAGTAGTATTGGTGGCCTAGCGGGGGGGATCAATGAGCAGTTCTTC,CASSIGGLAGGINEQFF
NA,TRBV16,TRBJ2-7,many,TGTGCCAGCAGCCAATTAGAAGGGCGCTACGAGCAGTACTTC,CASSQLEGRYEQYF
NA,TRBV30,TRBJ2-7,many,TGTGCCTGGAGTGTCGGGACCGCCTACGAGCAGTACTTC,CAWSVGTAYEQYF
TRBD2,TRBV7-2,TRBJ2-7,NA,TGTGCCAGCAGCCCCGTAGCGGGAGGCGAGCAGTACTTC,CASSPVAGGEQYF
TRBD1,TRBV28,TRBJ2-5,few,TGTGCCAGCAGTTCCACAGGGGGCTGGGAGACCCAGTACTTC,CASSSTGGWETQYF
TRBD1,TRBV7-7,TRBJ2-7,NA,TGTGCTAGCAGCCCGACAGGGGGCCACGAGCAGTACTTC,CASSPTGGHEQYF
TRBD1,TRBV7-9,TRBJ2-7,many,TGTGCCAGCAGCCTTTTTGGTGGGACAGGGGACTACGAGCAGTACTTC,CASSLFGGTGDYEQYF
TRBD2,TRBV20-1,TRBJ2-3,many,TGCAGTGTGCTGGGGGTAGCGGGAGGAGGCGTCGGAACAGATACGCAGTATTTT,CSVLGVAGGGVGTDTQYF
NA,TRBV11-2,TRBJ2-7,many,TGTGCCAGCAGCTTAGTAGGACAGACTCACTACGAGCAGTACTTC,CASSLVGQTHYEQYF
NA,TRBV12-3/TRBV12-4,TRBJ2-7,many,TGTGCCAGCAGTTGGGGCCCGTCTTTGACCTACGAGCAGTACTTC,CASSWGPSLTYEQYF
TRBD2,TRBV18,TRBJ2-3,many,TGTGCCAGCTCACCAGACGGCGGGAGGGCCACAGATACGCAGTATTTT,CASSPDGGRATDTQYF
TRBD1,TRBV7-2,TRBJ1-2,many,TGTGCCAGCACCCCCCGGGACAGGGACTATGGCTACACCTTC,CASTPRDRDYGYTF
NA,TRBV6-1,TRBJ2-1,NA,TGTGCCAGCAGTGAATCCCCCGCCTTCTACAATGAGCAGTTCTTC,CASSESPAFYNEQFF
TRBD1,TRBV28,TRBJ2-3,many,TGTGCCAGCAGTTGGCAGGGGGCACATACGCAGTATTTT,CASSWQGAHTQYF
TRBD2,TRBV5-1,TRBJ2-7,many,TGCGCCAGCAGCGCGCGGGCGGGAGGGCCAGGCGAGCAGTACTTC,CASSARAGGPGEQYF